The 5 T cell receptor beta chains reported below all come from one sample, sequenced in a study of blood T cell repertoires in COVID-19. Some clones are missing from TCRdb's copy, which holds only in-frame ones; the method was immunoSEQ multiplex PCR. The sample comprises hundreds of thousands of clones, roughly four fifths of which are singletons, and nearly 5% rests with the top ten. What was sequenced was PBMCs or T cells enriched from blood (not recorded which). These receptors came from a woman between 45 and 65 years old who had been exposed to COVID-19.

The V and J genes are TRBV27 and TRBJ1-1, with 8 bases lining up with TRBD1. This CDR3 is 15 amino acids long. CDR1 and CDR2 (germline): MNHEY, SMNVEV (reference sequence). The ends lost 4 bases at V and 11 bases at J; junction bases unmatched: 15. CDR3 residues: CASSSPDRVGMGAFF. Written as DNA, the CDR3 is TGTGCCAGCAGTTCCCCGGACAGGGTGGGGATGGGGGCTTTCTTT.

The chain recombines TRBV4-1 with TRBJ1-3, with unresolved D. V was trimmed by 2 bases and J by 0 bases, leaving 17 bases between them. Germline V lookup: CDR1 MGHRA, CDR2 YSYEKL. The CDR3 has 18 residues. The CDR3 loop reads CASSQRISGSTSGNTIYF. CDR3 bases: TGCGCCAGCAGCCAACGTATTTCCGGGTCCACCTCTGGAAACACCATATATTTT.

The chain combines TRBV7-2 with TRBJ1-4, with 8 bases that match TRBD1. This CDR3 is 15 amino acids long. CDR1 and CDR2 (germline): SGHTA, FQGNSA. With 1 base clipped from V and 9 bases from J, the junction kept 7 bases outside the gene matches. The CDR3 bases are TGTGCCAGCAGCTTAGGGACAGGGTCAAAGAAAAAACTGTTTTTT. Amino acids: CASSLGTGSKKKLFF.

The rearrangement uses TRBV19 and TRBJ1-2; TRBD1 matches 7 bases. CDR3 length: 17 amino acids. Trimming at V came to 9 bases and at J to 1 base, leaving 17 bases not matched to a gene. CDR1 is LNHDA and CDR2 is SQIVND in the germline V gene (reference sequence). The CDR3 here is CASGFGPGTALNYGYTF. DNA of the CDR3: TGTGCCAGCGGATTTGGGCCCGGGACAGCTCTTAACTATGGCTACACCTTC.

This chain links TRBV24-1 with TRBJ2-1, with D uncertain. CDR3 length: 15 amino acids. V was trimmed by 4 bases and J by 6 bases, leaving 15 bases between them. From germline, CDR1 is KGHDR and CDR2 SFDVKD. This CDR3 reads CATSDQVRGPNEQFF. CDR3 bases: TGTGCCACCAGTGACCAAGTACGAGGTCCCAATGAGCAGTTCTTC.